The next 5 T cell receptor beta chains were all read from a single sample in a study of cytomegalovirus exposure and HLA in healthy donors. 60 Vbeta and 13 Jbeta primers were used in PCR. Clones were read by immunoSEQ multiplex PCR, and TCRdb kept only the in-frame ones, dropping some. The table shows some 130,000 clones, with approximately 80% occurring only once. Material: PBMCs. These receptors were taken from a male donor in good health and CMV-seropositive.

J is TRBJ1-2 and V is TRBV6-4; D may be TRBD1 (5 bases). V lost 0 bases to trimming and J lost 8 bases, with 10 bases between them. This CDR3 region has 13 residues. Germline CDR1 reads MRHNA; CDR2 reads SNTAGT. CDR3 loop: CASSDSQGRGYTF. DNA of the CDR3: TGTGCCAGCAGTGACTCCCAGGGTAGAGGCTACACCTTC.

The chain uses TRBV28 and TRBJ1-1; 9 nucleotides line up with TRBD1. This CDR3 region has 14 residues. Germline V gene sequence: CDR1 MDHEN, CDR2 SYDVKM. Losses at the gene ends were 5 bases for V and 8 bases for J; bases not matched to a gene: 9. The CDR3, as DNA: TGTGCCAGCAGTGCTCGGACAGGGGCGCGGGAAGCTTTCTTT. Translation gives CASSARTGAREAFF.

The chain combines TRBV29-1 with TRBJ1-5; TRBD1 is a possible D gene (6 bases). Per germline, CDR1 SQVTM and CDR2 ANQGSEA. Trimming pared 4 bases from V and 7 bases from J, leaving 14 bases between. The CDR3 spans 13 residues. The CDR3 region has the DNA TGCAGCGTTGCCCAGGGGATCGGACAGCCCCAGCATTTT. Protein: CSVAQGIGQPQHF.

The CDR3 DNA reads as TGTGCCAGCAGTTTATTGTCCAGGGCTTTAGGCTACACCTTC. Residues: CASSLLSRALGYTF. The chain carries TRBV28 and TRBJ1-2; the D gene is possibly TRBD1 (5 bases). With 1 base removed from V and 8 bases from J, the gap between germline ends came to 14 bases. The CDR3 extends over 14 amino acids. The germline gives CDR1 MDHEN, CDR2 SYDVKM.

The DNA for the CDR3 is TGTGCCAGCAGCTTAGATCGGGACACTGAAGCTTTCTTT. Translation: CASSLDRDTEAFF. The chain joins TRBV7-8 to TRBJ1-1; no definite D call. The V end was cut by 1 base, the J end by 3 bases, with 6 bases between. Germline CDR1 and CDR2: SGHVS and FQNEAQ. The CDR3 contains 13 residues.